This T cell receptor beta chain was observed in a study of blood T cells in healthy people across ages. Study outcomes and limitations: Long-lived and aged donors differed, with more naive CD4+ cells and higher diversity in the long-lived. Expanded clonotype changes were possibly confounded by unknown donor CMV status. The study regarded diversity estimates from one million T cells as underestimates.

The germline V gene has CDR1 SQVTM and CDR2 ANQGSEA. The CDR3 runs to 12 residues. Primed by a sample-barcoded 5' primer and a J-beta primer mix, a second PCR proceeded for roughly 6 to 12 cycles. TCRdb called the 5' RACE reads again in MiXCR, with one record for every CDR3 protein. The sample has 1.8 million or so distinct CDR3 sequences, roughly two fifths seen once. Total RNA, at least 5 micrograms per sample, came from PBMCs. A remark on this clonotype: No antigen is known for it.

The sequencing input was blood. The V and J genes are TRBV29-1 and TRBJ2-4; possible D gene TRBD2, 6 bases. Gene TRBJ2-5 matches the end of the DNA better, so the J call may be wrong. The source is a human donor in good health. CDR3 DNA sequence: TGCAGCTCCGGGGGTAGCCCAGAGACCCAGTACTTC. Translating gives CSSGGSPETQYF.